These T cell receptor beta chains were read from a single sample in a study of T cells after yellow fever vaccination. TCRdb ran MiXCR on the 5' RACE reads and lists one entry per CDR3 protein. Seen here are about 340,000 distinct CDR3 sequences, 3.5% to 4.5% observed once, and the top ten hold 20% to 25%. This material consisted of PBMCs, taken 5 days after the yellow fever booster vaccination. The receptors were sampled from a young man who received the YFV17D yellow fever vaccine. The CDR3 runs from the conserved cysteine through the conserved F or W.

V gene: TRBV29-1; CDR3 protein: CSVAGQENQPQHF
V gene: TRBV7-2; CDR3 protein: CASSQDWGEGQFF
V gene: TRBV5-6; CDR3 protein: CASSLDRWVLHEETQYF
V gene: TRBV4-1; CDR3 protein: CASSQDSKEPNIQYF
V gene: TRBV12-3/TRBV12-4; CDR3 protein: CASGNTVGTEAFF
V gene: TRBV24-1; CDR3 protein: CATKDRGPTDTQYF
V gene: TRBV9; CDR3 protein: CASSLLAGDTDTQYF
V gene: TRBV9; CDR3 protein: CASSLNTGTSATDTQYF
V gene: TRBV7-9; CDR3 protein: CASSFGTGETDTQYF
V gene: TRBV7-3; CDR3 protein: CASSSIRGSGERDTQYF
V gene: TRBV18; CDR3 protein: CASSPANNYEQYF
V gene: TRBV5-1; CDR3 protein: CARNRLAGGTTVTQYF
V gene: TRBV18; CDR3 protein: CASSPEAVYGYTF
V gene: TRBV7-2; CDR3 protein: CASSLTSIGYHTQYF
V gene: TRBV20-1; CDR3 protein: CSADRRLNEQFF
V gene: TRBV6-2/TRBV6-3; CDR3 protein: CASSYRTEQFF
V gene: TRBV5-4; CDR3 protein: CASNHPRNHNEQFF
V gene: TRBV7-9; CDR3 protein: CASSLGGVRSPLHF
V gene: TRBV13; CDR3 protein: CASSLGLRVGELFF